The T cell receptor (beta chain) described here comes from a study of T-cell reconstitution after alpha-beta-depleted transplantation in children. This clonotype was detected a few times. CDR3 length: 13 residues. Looked up from germline, CDR1 is DFQATT and CDR2 is SNEGSKA (reference sequence). Losses at the gene ends were 6 bases for V and 5 bases for J; bases not matched to a gene: 5. The TCRbeta library incorporated unique molecular identifiers. TCRdb ran MiXCR on the PCR reads and lists one entry per CDR3 protein. The table shows 450,000 to 600,000 distinct CDR3 sequences, with 18% occurring only once.

V gene TRBV20-1 combines with J gene TRBJ2-1, with TRBD2 matching 9 bases. The sample consisted of PBMCs from the stem cell graft donor, taken from the stem cell graft. The TCR originated in a human donor who donated a stem cell graft to a child with acute lymphoblastic leukemia. The CDR3 DNA reads TGCAGTGCGGAGACTAGCGGACACAATGAGCAGTTCTTC. Translated, it gives CSAETSGHNEQFF.